Presented here are 30 T cell receptor beta chains from one specimen sequenced in a study of vaccination and CD4 T cells after COVID-19. With the Oncomine TCR Beta short-read assay, DNA from cultured CD4+ T cells was sequenced. In TCRdb, the PCR reads were re-called with MiXCR into one record per CDR3 protein. Of some 16,000 distinct CDR3 sequences listed, 45% to 65% are singletons. Noted time point: late sampling 161 to 241 days after vaccination in a few convalescent patients. The treatment was: 10-day PBMC culture with coronavirus spike peptide pools or control peptides (ViraFEST assay). The antigens of these receptors remain unknown. The sample here was CD4+ T cells from blood, cultured in vitro, taken about 7 months after SARS-CoV-2 vaccination. The receptors derive from a human donor who had recovered from COVID-19.

This clonotype was recorded once. The gene calls are TRBV20-1 and TRBJ2-1; D uncertain. This CDR3 comprises 12 residues. The ends were cut back, 3 bases at V and 5 bases at J, with 8 bases in the middle. The germline V gene has CDR1 DFQATT and CDR2 SNEGSKA (reference sequence). CDR3 amino acids: CSAREFDNEQFF. CDR3 sequence (DNA): TGCAGTGCTAGGGAGTTTGACAATGAGCAGTTCTTC.

The chain links TRBV28 to TRBJ1-1; D gene ambiguous. Trimming left V 1 base short and J 1 base short, with 7 bases between. The CDR3 extends over 14 amino acids. Germline V CDR1 and CDR2: MDHEN, SYDVKM. CDR3 nucleotide sequence: TGTGCCAGCAGTTTATATCCGGGGAACACTGAAGCTTTCTTT. Translated: CASSLYPGNTEAFF.

This rearrangement joins TRBV20-1 to TRBJ1-2; unclear D gene. The CDR3 covers 14 residues. Germline CDR1 is DFQATT and CDR2 is SNEGSKA (reference sequence). The germline V and J ends were trimmed by 3 bases and 6 bases, with 17 bases remaining between them. The CDR3 here is CSARDGRLINGYTF. CDR3 DNA: TGCAGTGCTAGGGATGGCAGGTTAATCAATGGCTACACCTTC.

The chain carries TRBV20-1 and TRBJ1-6; maybe TRBD1 (5 bases). From germline, CDR1 is DFQATT and CDR2 SNEGSKA (reference sequence). V was shortened by 5 bases and J by 9 bases, with 11 bases between the two germline ends. This CDR3 region has 12 residues. The DNA of the CDR3 is TGCAGTGCTCGGGGACTCCTTTCACCCCTCCACTTT. It codes for CSARGLLSPLHF.

The chain uses TRBV6-2 or TRBV6-3 and TRBJ2-7; either TRBD1 or TRBD2 may fit D (5 bases each). Germline CDR1 MNHEY, CDR2 SVGEGT. The CDR3 consists of 12 residues. V was trimmed by 9 bases and J by 6 bases, leaving 15 bases between them. The CDR3 spells CASRRGAGEQYF. The DNA of the CDR3 is TGTGCCAGTAGGAGAGGGGCCGGCGAGCAGTACTTC.

The rearrangement links TRBV11-2 to TRBJ1-1; D unresolved. The CDR3 covers 14 residues. With 0 bases removed from V and 10 bases from J, the gap between germline ends came to 15 bases. CDR1 is SGHAT and CDR2 is FQNNGV in the germline V gene. The CDR3 nucleotides are TGTGCCAGCAGCTTAGATCTTAGCCGTCCTGGAGCTTTCTTT. Translated, it gives CASSLDLSRPGAFF. Complete variable domain (other parts from reference TRBV11-2 and TRBJ1-1): EAGVAQSPRYKIIEKRQSVAFWCNPISGHATLYWYQQILGQGPKLLIQFQNNGVVDDSQLPKDRFSAERLKGVDSTLKIQPAKLEDSAVYLCASSLDLSRPGAFFGQGTRLTVV.

This clonotype has a single count. The chain is built from TRBV20-1 and TRBJ2-5; D uncertain. Between the trimmed V and J ends, which lost 5 bases and 4 bases, there was a span of 17 bases. From germline, CDR1 is DFQATT and CDR2 SNEGSKA (reference sequence). The CDR3 has 14 amino acids. CDR3 nucleotide sequence: TGCAGTGCTCCTTCGCGACTTGGTGCAGAGACCCAGTACTTC. It translates to CSAPSRLGAETQYF.

The chain has TRBV12-3 or TRBV12-4 and TRBJ2-5; D is perhaps TRBD1 (6 bases). V shed 5 bases and J shed 4 bases, with 11 bases lying between them. This CDR3 contains 13 residues. CDR3 loop: CASSQGRRETQYF. The CDR3 DNA reads TGTGCCAGCAGTCAGGGGAGACGAGAGACCCAGTACTTC.

This clonotype was detected only a few times. The chain has TRBV10-3 and TRBJ2-3, with D perhaps TRBD1 (5 bases). The CDR3 runs to 14 residues. Germline CDR1 and CDR2: ENHRY and SYGVKD. Trimming took 3 bases from V and 3 from J, leaving 10 bases between them. CDR3 loop: CAISDRGLTDTQYF. DNA of the CDR3: TGTGCCATCAGTGATAGGGGTTTGACAGATACGCAGTATTTT.

J is TRBJ1-3 and V is TRBV20-1, with no clear D. Germline V gene lookup returns CDR1 DFQATT and CDR2 SNEGSKA (reference sequence). The CDR3 is made up of 15 amino acids. V lost 2 bases and J 0 bases, leaving 11 bases between the germline ends. This CDR3 is CSARPRRSSGNTIYF. For the CDR3, the DNA is TGCAGTGCTAGACCCAGACGGAGCTCTGGAAACACCATATATTTT.

V is TRBV15 and J is TRBJ2-7; maybe TRBD2 (5 bases). Germline V CDR1 and CDR2: LNHNV, YYDKDF (reference sequence). The length of the CDR3 is 13 residues. V was cut by 0 bases and J by 6 bases, with 9 bases left in between. The CDR3 reads CATSRDRGSEQYF. DNA for the CDR3: TGTGCCACCAGCAGAGATCGAGGGTCCGAGCAGTACTTC.

The V and J genes are TRBV7-8 and TRBJ2-4; D is uncertain. The CDR3 totals 16 residues. The V end lost 5 bases, the J end lost 0 bases, and 14 bases lay between the germline ends. From germline, CDR1 is SGHVS and CDR2 FQNEAQ. Here the CDR3 reads CASSPDDTTAKNIQYF. DNA of the CDR3: TGTGCCAGCAGCCCGGACGACACTACAGCCAAAAACATTCAGTACTTC.

This clonotype has more than one count but fewer than ten. The rearrangement uses TRBV20-1 and TRBJ1-2, with TRBD1 as a possible D gene (6 bases). The CDR3 contains 12 residues. V gave up 3 bases and J gave up 7 bases, with 12 bases separating them. Germline values: CDR1 DFQATT, CDR2 SNEGSKA (reference sequence). The CDR3 loop reads CSASGQRTGYTF. CDR3 nucleotide sequence: TGCAGTGCTAGTGGACAGCGTACTGGCTACACCTTC.

V gene TRBV6-1 combines with J gene TRBJ1-5; 8 positions agree with TRBD1. The J segment lost 7 bases and the V segment lost 6 bases, leaving 8 bases of the junction unmatched. Germline CDR1 is MNHNS and CDR2 is SASEGT. The CDR3 runs to 14 residues. The CDR3 sequence is CASRDRDRSQPQHF. The DNA of the CDR3 is TGTGCCAGCAGAGACCGGGACAGGAGCCAGCCCCAGCATTTT.

The chain joins TRBV27 to TRBJ2-7; D call uncertain. With 6 bases removed from V and 7 bases from J, the gap between germline ends came to 22 bases. CDR1 is MNHEY and CDR2 is SMNVEV in the germline V gene (reference sequence). The CDR3 is made up of 15 amino acids. Here the CDR3 reads CASRSRRTTEMEQYF. CDR3 nucleotides: TGTGCCAGCAGGAGTCGTCGGACCACTGAGATGGAGCAGTACTTC.

CDR3 in amino acids: CSARGGRGVDTQYF. CDR3 DNA: TGCAGTGCTAGGGGGGGCAGGGGAGTAGATACGCAGTATTTT. The chain uses TRBV20-1 and TRBJ2-3; D is perhaps TRBD1 or TRBD2 (6 bases each). Trimming took off 3 bases at V and 5 bases at J, with 15 bases between the two ends. Germline V gene sequence: CDR1 DFQATT, CDR2 SNEGSKA (reference sequence). The CDR3 is 14 amino acids.

This chain uses TRBV20-1 with TRBJ2-7, with D tentatively TRBD1 (6 bases). V lost 0 bases, J lost 3 bases, and 9 bases lay in between. The CDR3 loop spans 13 amino acids. Germline V gives CDR1 DFQATT, CDR2 SNEGSKA (reference sequence). CDR3 bases: TGCAGTGCTAGAGATTACAGGGTCTACGAGCAGTACTTC. Amino acid sequence: CSARDYRVYEQYF.

The rearrangement links TRBV10-3 to TRBJ2-1; the D gene is possibly TRBD1 (6 bases). V was shortened by 8 bases and J by 9 bases, with 17 bases between the two germline ends. CDR1 ENHRY and CDR2 SYGVKD come from the germline V gene. The CDR3 is 13 amino acids. The CDR3 reads CAILEPEGGEQFF. The CDR3, as DNA: TGTGCCATCCTTGAGCCTGAAGGGGGTGAGCAGTTCTTC.

The chain combines TRBV7-9 with TRBJ1-6; maybe TRBD1 (5 bases). V was pared by 5 bases and J by 3 bases, with 17 bases between. This CDR3 has 17 amino acids. Germline-derived CDR1 and CDR2 are SEHNR and FQNEAQ (reference sequence). CDR3 nucleotide sequence: TGTGCCAGCAGCCCGGGGGTGGGCCGGGACTATAATTCACCCCTCCACTTT. Protein sequence: CASSPGVGRDYNSPLHF.

This clonotype showed up just once. This chain links TRBV6-5 with TRBJ1-1, with TRBD1 matching over 8 bases. CDR1 and CDR2 (germline): MNHEY, SVGAGI. The CDR3 spans 16 residues. Germline trimming cut 2 bases from V and 5 bases from J; bases unmatched to any gene: 10. The DNA of the CDR3 is TGTGCCAGCAGTTACATCTCCAGGGGGCAAGGGACTGAAGCTTTCTTT. It yields the protein CASSYISRGQGTEAFF.

V usage is TRBV5-1 and J usage is TRBJ1-2, with TRBD1 matching 10 bases. Per the germline V gene, CDR1 is SGHRS and CDR2 is YFSETQ. There are 15 residues in the CDR3. V was pared by 4 bases and J by 6 bases, with 9 bases of the junction left unmatched. CDR3 sequence reads: CASSTYRTGGDGYTF. The CDR3 DNA is TGCGCCAGCAGCACATACCGGACAGGGGGAGATGGCTACACCTTC.

The chain recombines TRBV6-1 with TRBJ2-5, with TRBD2 as a possible D gene (6 bases). Trimming removed 5 bases from V and 2 bases from J, with 15 bases in between. This CDR3 is 15 amino acids long. Germline CDR1 reads MNHNS; CDR2 reads SASEGT. The CDR3 here is CASSTPRDFQETQYF. DNA for the CDR3: TGTGCCAGCAGTACACCCCGGGACTTTCAAGAGACCCAGTACTTC.

This chain uses TRBV20-1 with TRBJ2-5; D might be TRBD2 (6 bases). Per germline, CDR1 DFQATT and CDR2 SNEGSKA (reference sequence). This CDR3 comprises 15 residues. Trimming took off 4 bases at V and 5 bases at J, with 20 bases between the two ends. CDR3 in DNA: TGCAGTGCTACGAACCCTCGGGGAGGCGGGGAGACCCAGTACTTC. Amino acids: CSATNPRGGGETQYF.

This chain uses TRBV7-2 with TRBJ2-7; TRBD2 aligns across 13 bases. The CDR3 contains 20 residues. After removal of 2 bases from V and 7 bases from J, the junction contained 20 bases not matched to a gene. CDR1 and CDR2 from the germline V gene are SGHTA and FQGNSA. CDR3 region: CASSLRRSGLGLAGAGEQYF. The CDR3 DNA follows: TGTGCCAGCAGCTTACGACGTTCGGGGTTAGGACTAGCGGGAGCGGGTGAGCAGTACTTC.

This chain uses TRBV27 with TRBJ2-5; D is possibly TRBD1 or TRBD2 (6 bases each). This CDR3 region has 17 residues. Per the germline V gene, CDR1 is MNHEY and CDR2 is SMNVEV (reference sequence). Trimming cost V 0 bases and J 5 bases, with 19 bases left between them. DNA of the CDR3: TGTGCCAGCAGTTTATCCCCACCTCGAACAGGGAGGGAGACCCAGTACTTC. It translates to CASSLSPPRTGRETQYF.

The chain carries TRBV4-1 and TRBJ1-2, with D unresolved. Germline V CDR1 and CDR2: MGHRA, YSYEKL. V lost 2 bases, J lost 8 bases, and 15 bases lay in between. CDR3 size: 14 residues. Here the CDR3 reads CASSQPGTVGGYTF. As DNA, the CDR3 is TGCGCCAGCAGCCAACCTGGAACAGTGGGGGGCTACACCTTC.

In this sample, this clonotype turned up a few times. This chain joins TRBV6-5 and TRBJ2-5; tentatively, D is TRBD1 or TRBD2 (5 bases each). Germline CDR1 MNHEY, CDR2 SVGAGI. CDR3 size: 15 residues. V was cut by 1 base and J by 1 base, with 10 bases left in between. In DNA, the CDR3 is TGTGCCAGCAGTTACTACGGGGCCCTCCAAGAGACCCAGTACTTC. Its protein is CASSYYGALQETQYF.

V gene TRBV20-1 combines with J gene TRBJ1-5; D is possibly TRBD1 (6 bases). Trimming cost V 7 bases and J 6 bases, with 22 bases left between them. This CDR3 is 15 amino acids long. Germline-derived CDR1 and CDR2 are DFQATT and SNEGSKA (reference sequence). The CDR3 loop reads CSVNGGQGIGQPQHF. In DNA form, the CDR3 reads TGCAGTGTTAATGGGGGGCAGGGGATAGGTCAGCCCCAGCATTTT.

This chain connects TRBV5-5 to TRBJ2-1; D is possibly TRBD1 (5 bases). The CDR3 is 12 residues long. V was shortened by 2 bases and J by 9 bases, with 9 bases between the two germline ends. Germline CDR1 and CDR2: SGHKS and YYEKEE (reference sequence). The CDR3 here is CASSFHRREQFF. DNA of the CDR3: TGTGCCAGCAGCTTCCACAGGCGTGAGCAGTTCTTC.

This clonotype was picked up a small number of times. The V and J genes are TRBV15 and TRBJ2-5; 7 positions match TRBD2. V was clipped by 5 bases and J by 2 bases; unmatched bases: 5. CDR3 length: 14 amino acids. Germline CDR1 and CDR2: LNHNV and YYDKDF (reference sequence). The CDR3 here is CATSGDYTQETQYF. Here the CDR3 DNA reads TGTGCCACCAGCGGGGACTATACTCAAGAGACCCAGTACTTC.